This T cell receptor beta chain was recorded in a study of CD8 T cells in ankylosing spondylitis. Remarks on this clonotype: Its matching antigen is unknown.

V was pared by 4 bases and J by 6 bases, with 14 bases between. CDR1 SGHDT and CDR2 YYEEEE come from the germline V gene. This CDR3 is 13 amino acids long. General study findings and limits: Reportedly, matched ankylosing spondylitis synovial fluid was significantly enriched for disease-linked clones.

MiXCR, run by TCRdb on the 5' RACE reads, gives a single entry per CDR3 protein. Of 250,000 to 300,000 distinct CDR3 sequences listed, 20% are singletons. Sample: blood, either unsorted or a sorted T cell fraction (not recorded which). The sequence derives from a male donor with ankylosing spondylitis or in good health (not recorded which). The gene calls are TRBV5-6 and TRBJ2-7; D may be TRBD2 (6 bases). In DNA, the CDR3 is TGTGCCAGCAGCCGGAGGGACGTCTTCGAGCAGTACGTC. Protein: CASSRRDVFEQYV.